This T cell receptor (beta chain) came from a study of cytomegalovirus exposure and HLA in healthy donors (dated by TCRdb to 2016 to 2017). Study-wide context: An earlier analysis of several hundred of the donors reported about 250 Gb of sequence data and around 110 million unique TCR beta sequences from 150 million to 200 million T cells. Every discovery cohort repertoire had been produced on one sequencing platform. Rather than using new phenotypic data, the later analysis identified candidate immune exposures from TCR beta sequences and from how often those sequences occurred across donors. To decide whether each TCR beta V gene segment behaved as functional or pseudogenic, an earlier analysis of approximately 590 of the donors relied on high-throughput TCR beta sequencing. HLA typing covered class I and class II loci at four-digit resolution. A later analysis re-examined previously published TCR beta repertoires from about 700 donors and added high-resolution HLA genotyping to investigate patterns of TCR occurrence. The T cell repertoires of 550 to 850 subjects were profiled by immunosequencing and related to cytomegalovirus serostatus. The genetic ancestry cluster associated with self-reported Caucasian donors included about four fifths of the roughly 400 genotyped donors. The study aimed to test whether signatures of past pathogen exposure could be identified by cataloging public T cell receptors. Approximately 310 gigabases of sequencing data and some 85 million unique TCR sequences were included in an early release covering about 620 HLA-typed donors. A later genetic analysis took genome-wide SNP genotypes for about three fifths of the 666 donors and used that subset as a discovery cohort. Among 350 to 400 genotyped donors of the cohort, an average of about 240,000 unique TCR beta nucleotide sequences were sequenced per donor, around 20% of them non-productive. Donor age, sex, ethnicity and CMV serostatus were collected together with the repertoire data. Four to six DR-DQ haplotypes were handled as single units for association and clustering, since linkage in the cohort was strong. The number of donors typed differed by locus, with about 629-630 for A, B, C, DRB1 and DQB1, around 500 for DQA1, about 610 for DPA1, and roughly 450 for DPB1. High-throughput TCR immunosequencing, statistical association of individual TCRs with disease status, and machine learning were combined to predict cytomegalovirus infection status. Along with the roughly 610-subject first cohort, a separate validation cohort of approximately 110 different subjects was used. Here is what the overall study found, with its caveats: In the study, some 160 TCR beta chains were listed as associated with cytomegalovirus. Because HLA typing was missing for some donors at each locus, association tests included only the typed subset. While some public TCRs were present in many individuals, most TCR sequences turned up only very rarely across donors. Some IMGT-functional V segments, including TRBV6-2 and TRBV6-3, could not be distinguished by the 87-base-pair reads and were therefore excluded. A few of the identified cytomegalovirus-associated TCR beta chains were confirmed in vitro to be specific for cytomegalovirus antigens. According to a later analysis, parvovirus B19, influenza, CMV and Epstein-Barr virus appeared linked to several top co-occurrence clusters. Cytomegalovirus status was reported to be diagnosed by the classifier with high specificity and sensitivity in both the original and validation cohorts. This cohort had only TCR beta chains sequenced, and the lack of alpha or paired-chain data limited which features could be detected. At a false discovery rate of 0.05, a later analysis linked 16,000 or so TCR beta sequences to specific HLA alleles. A later genetic analysis reported fewer N-insertions in productive TCRs among donors in an Asian-associated ancestry cluster than the roughly 650-donor mean. In a later analysis, HLA-associated TCR beta chains showed more clonal expansion and lower generation probabilities than non-associated chains that were equally common. In a later analysis, the rate of TCR association differed among HLA loci, with DRB1 alleles having the most associated TCRs and HLA-C alleles having the fewest. A cluster of highly shared sequence variants was judged likely to represent a technical artifact of the sequencing pipeline. The authors suggested that the approach could potentially be extended to other disease states and immunological phenotypes. A further reported finding was that TCR beta sequences accurately predicted the HLA-A and HLA-B alleles for most subjects in the first cohort. Linkage disequilibrium might explain the correlated functional status among segregating V segments, but an unknown experimental factor could not be ruled out. Sequencing depth was assumed to be roughly uniform across donors in the presence/absence analyses, though that assumption may not hold. A later analysis found that most CMV-associated TCR beta chains appeared HLA-restricted, with HLA associations seemingly driven largely by CMV exposure. When HLA alleles, especially DR and DQ, strongly co-occurred, attributing TCR associations to individual alleles was difficult. An association between a missense DCLRE1C variant and V-gene and J-gene trimming of TCR beta chains was found in a later genetic analysis and replicated in an independent cohort. Seventeen rarely observed V segments, including chromosome 9 orphons, were excluded from the earlier analysis of about 600 of the donors because counts were too low. The only immune exposure information available for the cohort was CMV serostatus. In an earlier analysis of 587 of the donors, most TCR beta V segments appeared in productive rearrangements about 90% or about 30% of the time, broadly matching IMGT annotations.

CDR3 length: 14 amino acids, cysteine to phenylalanine. The read is trimmed to its CDR3 DNA, 42 bases read in frame from base 1. Deletion took 10 bases off V and 3 bases off J, with a span of 19 bases between the germline ends. From the germline V gene (reference sequence), CDR1 is LNHDA and CDR2 is SQIVND. Preparation of the library involved the immunoSEQ multiplex PCR assay. A mixture of 60 forward primers for TCR Vbeta segments and 13 reverse primers for TCR Jbeta segments was used in the multiplex PCR. The CDR3 region of rearranged TCR beta genes was amplified from genomic DNA with a multiplex PCR assay. Amplified TCR beta libraries were sequenced as 87-base-pair reads on the Illumina HiSeq System. In the authors' own workflow: In a later analysis, 70 million to 95 million unique TCR beta chains were counted across the roughly 610 repertoires, and roughly 10 million of these chains were shared by at least two donors. Raw reads were error-corrected and collapsed into unique sequences by a nearest-neighbor algorithm in which closely related sequences were merged to remove PCR and sequencing errors. Alignment of CDR3 sequences to IMGT reference sequences was used to assign V, D and J gene segments. Each retained sequence needed at least a six-nucleotide match to both a V gene segment and a J gene segment. A rearrangement was called productive if the CDR3 had no stop codons and remained in frame with V and J, and every other rearrangement was called non-productive. Following IMGT convention, CDR3 was defined as the stretch from the second conserved V-encoded cysteine up to the conserved J-encoded phenylalanine. Sequences without an unambiguous match to a single V gene segment were excluded from the earlier analysis of approximately 600 of the donors. An earlier analysis of a few hundred of the donors classified V segments as functional when productive rearrangements were above 56.7% and as segregating when the standard deviation between donors was above 5%. A statistical classification framework was built to diagnose cytomegalovirus status from the catalog of TCR beta chain sequences. In a later analysis, TCR nucleotide sequences were compared against IMGT/GENE-DB human TR gene sequences so that V and J genes could be assigned. A later analysis assigned CDR3 sequences and most-parsimonious VDJ recombination scenarios with the TCRdist pipeline. In a later analysis, every TCR beta chain was defined by the combination of its CDR3 amino acid sequence and its V-gene family, and reads without a unique V-gene family were dropped. To address suspected cross-contamination and a sequencing artifact, a later analysis removed around 590 highly shared, low-generation-probability nucleotide sequences. In a later analysis, a clonal expansion index was calculated for each public chain from normalized within-repertoire ranks of inferred template counts. In a later analysis, generation probabilities were computed with a VDJ recombination model fitted to out-of-frame rearrangements, and the resulting probabilities were checked against IGoR. Hypergeometric tests were used in a later analysis to score TCR-TCR, TCR-HLA and TCR-CMV co-occurrence, with a repertoire-size bias correction applied to the TCR pairs. A later analysis estimated false discovery rates by permuting HLA or CMV assignments 20 times. A later analysis grouped co-occurring TCRs with DBSCAN, adding TCRdist sequence similarity when clustering within HLA-allele-positive subsets. For co-occurrence clustering, repertoires with fewer than 30,000 or more than 120,000 public chains were excluded, along with a handful of repertoires with anomalous nucleotide sharing. Held by TCRdb, this immuneACCESS table contains in-frame sequences only and omits some clones. Under half of the omission traces to an unresolved V gene where checked; the cause of the rest is unknown. V and J calls and clone size come straight from that table; D and trimming were deduced from the DNA. The sample table records about 270,000 clones; roughly 70% of these occur just once. Together, the top ten hold roughly 2.4% of the sample.

As to this clone: Its antigen has not been determined. Base qualities are not provided; no much larger clone lies one nucleotide away.

The cohort comprised 710 or so healthy bone marrow donors. At the time of sampling, all cohort members were nominally healthy, though unrecorded immune exposures were likely present. The donor was CMV seronegative and was included in the group of under 450 seronegative cohort members. Every donor gave a peripheral blood sample, and the peripheral blood mononuclear cells from that sample were used for TCR beta sequencing. The Qiagen DNeasy Blood Extraction Kit was used to extract genomic DNA from the blood cell samples. This sequence uses TRBV19 and TRBJ2-7; tentative D gene TRBD1, with 7 bases matching. Sequencing used PBMCs. This clonotype was sampled from a female donor in good health and CMV-seronegative. The nucleotide sequence reads as follows: TGTGCCACTGCGGGCGGGACAGACCTCTACGAGCAGTACTTC. Translated, it reads CATAGGTDLYEQYF.